This TCR beta chain is from a study of blood T cell repertoires in COVID-19. Study-level information: Samples came from the United States, Italy and Spain, spanning acute and convalescent COVID-19. The analysed material was cDNA or gDNA that came from T cells, B-cell-depleted T cells, or PBMCs.

The CDR3 covers 15 residues. Germline values: CDR1 MNHNY, CDR2 SVGAGI (reference sequence). V lost 2 bases to trimming and J lost 5 bases; unmatched junction nucleotides: 5. Per the original data handling: How many nucleated cells were present was estimated from reference gene primer amplification. Libraries were prepared by immunoSEQ multiplex PCR; TCRdb keeps only in-frame clonotypes and omits some of them. The DNA was the basis for D and trimming; V, J and clone size are from that table. Altogether some 64,000 clones are present, 88% being singletons, with the ten largest covering 3.5% to 4.5%. This chain links TRBV6-6 with TRBJ2-3; 9 bases are shared with TRBD2. The TCR was taken from a man aged 45-65 years with active COVID-19. The material sequenced was peripheral blood. The CDR3 is CASSYGRGGIDTQYF. For the CDR3, the DNA is TGTGCCAGCAGTTACGGGCGGGGGGGCATAGATACGCAGTATTTT.